Here is one T cell receptor beta chain with its context. The sample is drawn from a study of shared clonotypes between healthy human individuals. Sequencing on ten immunoSEQ deep assay plates was performed for unsorted PBMC DNA. Measured with immunoSEQ multiplex PCR; TCRdb has only the in-frame clones, and not every one. The data show approximately 470,000 clones, 70% to 85% seen once. Each unsorted sample relied on 90 million or so PBMCs as its source of genomic DNA. Germline assignment: CDR1 ENHRY and CDR2 SYGVKD. The trim removed 0 bases at V and 8 bases at J, leaving 11 bases unmatched. The CDR3 totals 16 residues.

V and J are TRBV10-3 and TRBJ1-2; 8 nucleotides agree with TRBD1. The sequencing sample was made of PBMCs. The TCR comes from a woman aged 40-49 years in good health. Some clones in this sample may be carry-over from other donors' samples. The CDR3 DNA sequence: TGTGCCATCAGTGAGTCGGGACGGGACAGGCCGCGGGGCTACACCTTC. Amino acid sequence: CAISESGRDRPRGYTF.